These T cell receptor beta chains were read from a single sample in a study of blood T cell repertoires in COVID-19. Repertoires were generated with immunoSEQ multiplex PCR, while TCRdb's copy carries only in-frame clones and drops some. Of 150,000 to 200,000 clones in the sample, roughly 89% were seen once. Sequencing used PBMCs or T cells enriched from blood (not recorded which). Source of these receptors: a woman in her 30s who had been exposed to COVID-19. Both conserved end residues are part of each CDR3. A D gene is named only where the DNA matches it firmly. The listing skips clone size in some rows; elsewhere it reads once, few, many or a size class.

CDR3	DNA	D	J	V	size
CASRRDYGYTF	TGTGCCAGCCGGCGGGACTATGGCTACACCTTC	-	TRBJ1-2	TRBV12-3/TRBV12-4	-
CASSEEIGAGELFF	TGCGCCAGCAGTGAGGAGATCGGGGCCGGGGAGCTGTTTTTT	-	TRBJ2-2	TRBV10-1	-
CASSFGQGANIEKLFF	TGTGCCAGCAGCTTCGGACAGGGGGCCAATATTGAAAAACTGTTTTTT	TRBD1	TRBJ1-4	TRBV7-9	-
CASTQQGNYGYTF	TGTGCCAGCACCCAACAGGGAAACTATGGCTACACCTTC	-	TRBJ1-2	TRBV4-2	-
CAISEGDRGADTQYF	TGTGCCATCAGTGAAGGGGACAGAGGGGCAGATACGCAGTATTTT	TRBD1	TRBJ2-3	TRBV10-3	once
CRATLNTEAFF	TGCAGGGCCACGTTGAACACTGAAGCTTTCTTT	-	TRBJ1-1	TRBV29-1	-
CASSLGGQSLSPLHF	TGTGCCAGCAGCTTGGGGGGACAGTCGCTTTCACCCCTCCACTTT	TRBD1	TRBJ1-6	TRBV7-6	-
CAWSVGGGRADTQYF	TGTGCCTGGTCGGTCGGCGGGGGGAGGGCAGATACGCAGTATTTT	TRBD2	TRBJ2-3	TRBV30	-
CASSLSNNLYEQYF	TGTGCCAGCAGTCTAAGCAATAACCTCTACGAGCAGTACTTC	-	TRBJ2-7	TRBV6-5	-
CASGFGLAGRNEQFF	TGTGCTAGTGGTTTCGGACTAGCGGGGAGGAATGAGCAGTTCTTC	TRBD2	TRBJ2-1	TRBV12-5	-
CASSRDKTTNYGYTF	TGTGCCAGCAGTCGGGACAAAACAACTAACTATGGCTACACCTTC	-	TRBJ1-2	TRBV6-2/TRBV6-3	-
CASSPKRVGGELFF	TGTGCCAGTAGTCCAAAGAGGGTTGGCGGGGAGCTGTTTTTT	-	TRBJ2-2	TRBV19	few
CASSQFGAHYEQYF	TGTGCCAGCAGCCAATTTGGGGCACACTACGAGCAGTACTTC	-	TRBJ2-7	TRBV13	-
CASSLGGGSYTF	TGTGCCAGCAGCTTAGGCGGCGGGAGCTACACCTTC	-	TRBJ1-2	TRBV7-2	-
CASMDRGRLAFF	TGTGCCAGTATGGACAGGGGGCGACTAGCTTTCTTT	TRBD1	TRBJ1-1	TRBV19	-
CASGTSGGVGNEQFF	TGTGCTAGTGGCACTAGCGGGGGAGTAGGTAATGAGCAGTTCTTC	TRBD2	TRBJ2-1	TRBV12-5	-
CASSYEVNTEAFF	TGTGCCAGCAGTTACGAGGTTAACACTGAAGCTTTCTTT	-	TRBJ1-1	TRBV6-5	-
CASSEGHPEYGYTF	TGTGCCAGCAGCGAGGGACACCCTGAGTATGGCTACACCTTC	-	TRBJ1-2	TRBV7-8	-
CASSWGQGAYEQYF	TGTGCCAGCAGCTGGGGGCAGGGGGCGTACGAGCAGTACTTC	TRBD1	TRBJ2-7	TRBV5-4	-
CASRGGGGEQYF	TGTGCCAGCAGGGGAGGGGGAGGCGAGCAGTACTTC	-	TRBJ2-7	TRBV5-5	-
CASRDTTGEQYF	TGTGCCAGCCGGGACACAACGGGGGAGCAGTACTTC	-	TRBJ2-7	TRBV6-5	-
CASSLGSRGPSYEQYF	TGTGCCAGCAGCTTGGGCAGTCGAGGCCCATCCTACGAGCAGTACTTC	-	TRBJ2-7	TRBV5-8	-
CASSLPGQGYYEQYF	TGTGCCAGCAGTTTACCGGGACAGGGCTATTACGAGCAGTACTTC	TRBD1	TRBJ2-7	TRBV27	-
CASRSGSGTANSPLHF	TGTGCCAGCAGAAGTGGGTCCGGGACAGCGAATTCACCCCTCCACTTT	TRBD1	TRBJ1-6	TRBV9	-
CASSYSEGRSSYEQYF	TGTGCCAGCAGTTACTCGGAGGGGCGAAGCTCCTACGAGCAGTACTTC	-	TRBJ2-7	TRBV6-5	-
CASSLFRGDQPQHF	TGCGCCAGCAGCTTGTTCCGGGGGGATCAGCCCCAGCATTTT	-	TRBJ1-5	TRBV4-3	-
CASSLQGGQETQYF	TGTGCCAGCAGTTTACAGGGAGGGCAAGAGACCCAGTACTTC	-	TRBJ2-5	TRBV2	-
CASSEFGGGLYNEQFF	TGTGCCAGCAGTGAATTCGGCGGGGGGTTATACAATGAGCAGTTCTTC	TRBD2	TRBJ2-1	TRBV6-1	-
CASSLDSPNTEAFF	TGCGCCAGCAGCCTCGACAGTCCTAACACTGAAGCTTTCTTT	-	TRBJ1-1	TRBV4-1	-
CASSVGLLSNQPQHF	TGTGCCAGCAGCGTGGGACTCCTTAGCAATCAGCCCCAGCATTTT	-	TRBJ1-5	TRBV2	-
CASSSPLTQGNYGYTF	TGTGCCAGCAGCTCACCCCTGACCCAGGGTAACTATGGCTACACCTTC	-	TRBJ1-2	TRBV5-4	-
CASSLFGSSYNEQFF	TGTGCCAGCAGTTTGTTCGGTAGCTCCTACAATGAGCAGTTCTTC	-	TRBJ2-1	TRBV27	-
CASGAATALPYGYTF	TGTGCCAGCGGGGCTGCCACCGCCCTCCCCTATGGCTACACCTTC	-	TRBJ1-2	TRBV13	-
CASSEGRGGPYNEQFF	TGTGCCAGCAGTGAAGGGAGGGGAGGTCCCTACAATGAGCAGTTCTTC	-	TRBJ2-1	TRBV6-1	-
CASGDTLNTEAFF	TGTGCCAGTGGGGACACCTTGAACACTGAAGCTTTCTTT	-	TRBJ1-1	TRBV19	-
CASSADSWYQETQYF	TGTGCCAGCAGCGCGGACAGTTGGTACCAAGAGACCCAGTACTTC	-	TRBJ2-5	TRBV9	-
CASSWRIRGNTEAFF	TGTGCCAGTAGTTGGAGAATTAGGGGGAACACTGAAGCTTTCTTT	-	TRBJ1-1	TRBV19	-
CASSLGAGRGVNEKLFF	TGTGCCAGCAGTTTAGGGGCAGGGAGGGGGGTTAATGAAAAACTGTTTTTT	-	TRBJ1-4	TRBV28	once
CASSDLAAGNTIYF	TGCGCCAGCAGTGATTTGGCGGCTGGAAACACCATATATTTT	-	TRBJ1-3	TRBV10-1	-
CASSLNGILSYEQYF	TGCGCCAGCAGCTTGAACGGGATCCTCTCCTACGAGCAGTACTTC	-	TRBJ2-7	TRBV5-1	-
CSALQGNSNQPQHF	TGCAGCGCTCTACAGGGGAATAGCAATCAGCCCCAGCATTTT	TRBD1	TRBJ1-5	TRBV29-1	-
CASRNTGGPETQYF	TGTGCCAGCAGGAACACCGGGGGGCCGGAGACCCAGTACTTC	-	TRBJ2-5	TRBV28	-
CASRLNKNTEAFF	TGTGCCAGCAGACTAAATAAGAACACTGAAGCTTTCTTT	-	TRBJ1-1	TRBV6-5	-
CASRLAGTIDSPLHF	TGTGCCAGCAGGTTAGCCGGGACTATTGATTCACCCCTCCACTTT	-	TRBJ1-6	TRBV27	-
CASSPTSNTGELFF	TGCGCCAGCAGTCCGACTAGCAACACCGGGGAGCTGTTTTTT	TRBD2	TRBJ2-2	TRBV10-1	-
CASSLGPTSGGLTDTQYF	TGCGCCAGCAGCTTGGGGCCGACTAGCGGGGGGCTCACAGATACGCAGTATTTT	TRBD2	TRBJ2-3	TRBV5-1	-
CASSPGDNQPQHF	TGTGCCAGCAGTCCAGGGGACAATCAGCCCCAGCATTTT	-	TRBJ1-5	TRBV6-2/TRBV6-3	-
CSVRATNEKLFF	TGCAGCGTTCGGGCAACTAATGAAAAACTGTTTTTT	-	TRBJ1-4	TRBV29-1	-
CASSFLGQGERF	TGTGCCAGCAGCTTCCTGGGACAGGGAGAACGCTTC	TRBD1	TRBJ1-2	TRBV5-4	-
CASGAGGYTF	TGTGCCAGCGGAGCTGGGGGCTACACCTTC	-	TRBJ1-2	TRBV6-5	-
CASSLGQAGRDEKLFF	TGTGCCAGCAGCTTGGGACAGGCGGGTCGGGATGAAAAACTGTTTTTT	-	TRBJ1-4	TRBV5-4	-
CAISDGTGPSQPQHF	TGTGCCATCAGTGACGGGACAGGCCCTAGTCAGCCCCAGCATTTT	TRBD1	TRBJ1-5	TRBV10-3	many
CAREGQPRGQETQYF	TGTGCCAGGGAGGGACAGCCTAGGGGCCAAGAGACCCAGTACTTC	-	TRBJ2-5	TRBV5-3	-
CASSLAVGGSYEQYF	TGTGCCAGCAGCTTAGCTGTAGGGGGCTCCTACGAGCAGTACTTC	-	TRBJ2-7	TRBV7-2	-
CASSLTPDRVTDTQYF	TGTGCCAGCAGCTTAACCCCGGACAGGGTCACAGATACGCAGTATTTT	TRBD1	TRBJ2-3	TRBV7-8	once